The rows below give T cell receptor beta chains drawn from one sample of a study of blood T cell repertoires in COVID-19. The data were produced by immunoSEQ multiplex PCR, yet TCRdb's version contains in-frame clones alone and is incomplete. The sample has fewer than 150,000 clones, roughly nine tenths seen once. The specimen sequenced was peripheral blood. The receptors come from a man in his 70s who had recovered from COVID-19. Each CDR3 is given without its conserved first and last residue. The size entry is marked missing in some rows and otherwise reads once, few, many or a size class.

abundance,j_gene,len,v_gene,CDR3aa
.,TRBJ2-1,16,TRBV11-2,ASSFPVAGGGYKNEQF
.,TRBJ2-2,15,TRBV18,ASSPPTSGRAAGELF
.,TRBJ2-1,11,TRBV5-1,ASSTQGRNEQF
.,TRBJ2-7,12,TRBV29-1,SVGGTRFSYEQY
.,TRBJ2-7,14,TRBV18,ASSPRLARGPFEQY
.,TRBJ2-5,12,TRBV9,ASSTRPQGETQY
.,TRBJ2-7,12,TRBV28,ASSTPQGRNEQY
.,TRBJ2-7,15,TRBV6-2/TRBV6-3,ASSYGSSRGSSYEQY
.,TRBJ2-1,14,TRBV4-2,ASSQTLAGEYNEQF
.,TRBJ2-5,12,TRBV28,ASSPGGFMETQY
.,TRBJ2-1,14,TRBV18,ASSSGGLAGADEQF
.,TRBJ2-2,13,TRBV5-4,ASSGRSGNTGELF
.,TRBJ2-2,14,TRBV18,ASSPRRTGLAGELF
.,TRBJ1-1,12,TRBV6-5,ASSLGHQNTEAF
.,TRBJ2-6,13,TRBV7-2,ASSLTLSGANVLT
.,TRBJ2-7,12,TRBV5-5,ASSPRTGEYEQY
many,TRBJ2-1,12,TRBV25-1,ASSGQNSYNEQF
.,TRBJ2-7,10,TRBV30,AWSTSLYEQY
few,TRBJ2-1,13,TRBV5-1,ASSLVTSPGGEQF
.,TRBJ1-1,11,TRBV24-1,ATRGQKNTEAF
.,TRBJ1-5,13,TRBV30,AWSGVGGPNQPQH
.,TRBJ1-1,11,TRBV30,AWRDKGYTEAF
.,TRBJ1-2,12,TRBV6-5,ASTDRGGVYGYT
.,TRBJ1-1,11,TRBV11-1,ASSAAQGGEAF
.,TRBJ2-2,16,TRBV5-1,ASSSLALAGGRTGELF
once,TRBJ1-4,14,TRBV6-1,ASSVNGQVENEKLF